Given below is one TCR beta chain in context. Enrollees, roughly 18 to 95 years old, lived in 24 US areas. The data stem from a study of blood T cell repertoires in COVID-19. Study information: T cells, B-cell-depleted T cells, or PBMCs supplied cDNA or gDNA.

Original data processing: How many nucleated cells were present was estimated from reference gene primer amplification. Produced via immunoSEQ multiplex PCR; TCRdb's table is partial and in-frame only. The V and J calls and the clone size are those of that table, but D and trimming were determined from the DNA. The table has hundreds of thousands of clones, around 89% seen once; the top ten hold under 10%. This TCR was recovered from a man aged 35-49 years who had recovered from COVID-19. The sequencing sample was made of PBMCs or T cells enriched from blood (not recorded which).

CDR3 bases: TGTGCCAGCCTTCCGGGGAACAGAGGAGAAAAACTGTTTTTT. Translating gives CASLPGNRGEKLFF. This chain connects TRBV2 to TRBJ1-4; D remains ambiguous. CDR3 length equals 14 residues. Per the germline V gene, CDR1 is SNHLY and CDR2 is FYNNEI. V lost 8 bases and J lost 8, with 18 bases in between.